The clone carrying this TCR beta chain came up many times. Antigen: not known. This sample was included in a study of esophageal squamous cell carcinoma under preoperative chemotherapy. Study summary: Both tumor-infiltrating lymphocytes and peripheral blood T cells were profiled.

TCRdb passed the PCR reads through MiXCR, listing each CDR3 protein once. The sample has 34,000 or so distinct CDR3 sequences; around 50% are singletons. Germline CDR1 reads SGHNT; CDR2 reads YENEEA. The CDR3 runs 17 residues. Trimming at V came to 5 bases and at J to 11 bases, leaving 21 bases not matched to a gene. Regarding time point: after preoperative PTX-NDP chemotherapy. Broader study findings: After chemotherapy, TCR diversity rose significantly in peripheral T cells but not in tumor-infiltrating lymphocytes.

This specimen was collected from a patient given preoperative chemotherapy. The TCR originated in a human donor with esophageal squamous cell carcinoma. The donor label of this sample is uncertain. The V gene is TRBV11-3, the J gene TRBJ2-5, with 9 bases that match TRBD2. The CDR3 sequence: CASSPEGGGAGWDEQYF. DNA of the CDR3: TGTGCCAGCAGCCCCGAAGGCGGGGGGGCCGGTTGGGATGAGCAGTACTTC.